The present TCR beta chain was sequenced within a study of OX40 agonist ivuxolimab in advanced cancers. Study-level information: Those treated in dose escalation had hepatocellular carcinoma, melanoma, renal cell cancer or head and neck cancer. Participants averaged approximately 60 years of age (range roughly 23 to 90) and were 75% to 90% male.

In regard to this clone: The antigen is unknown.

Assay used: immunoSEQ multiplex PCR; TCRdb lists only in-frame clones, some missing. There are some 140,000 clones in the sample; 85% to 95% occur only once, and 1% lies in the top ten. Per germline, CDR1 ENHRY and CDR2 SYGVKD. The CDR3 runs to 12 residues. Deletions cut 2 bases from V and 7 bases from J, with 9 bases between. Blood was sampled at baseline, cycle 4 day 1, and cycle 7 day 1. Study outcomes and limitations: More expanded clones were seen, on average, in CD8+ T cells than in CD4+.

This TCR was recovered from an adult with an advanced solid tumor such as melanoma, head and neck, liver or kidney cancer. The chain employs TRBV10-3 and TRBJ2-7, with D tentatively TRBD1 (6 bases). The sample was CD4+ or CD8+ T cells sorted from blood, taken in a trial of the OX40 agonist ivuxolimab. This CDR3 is CAISEDRNEQYF. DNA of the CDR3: TGTGCCATCAGTGAGGACAGGAATGAGCAGTACTTC.